The rows below give T cell receptor beta chains drawn from one sample of a study of blood T cell repertoires in COVID-19. Generated by immunoSEQ multiplex PCR, the TCRdb table keeps only in-frame clones and is missing some. Among fewer than 250,000 clones listed, 80% were seen once. Sequences were obtained from peripheral blood. Receptors originate from a man in his sixties with acute or convalescent COVID-19. Both conserved end residues are part of each CDR3. Fields, in order: V gene, J gene, clone size, D gene, CDR3 DNA, CDR3 protein. The D gene is left open where the match is weak. Clone size, where shown, is once, few, many, or a class for clones that have expanded.

v_call: TRBV19; j_call: TRBJ1-2; clone_size: .; d_call: .; cdr3_nt: TGTGCCAGTAGTATAACAGGGAGATCGAATGGCTACACCTTC; cdr3_aa: CASSITGRSNGYTF
v_call: TRBV6-4; j_call: TRBJ1-1; clone_size: .; d_call: .; cdr3_nt: TGTGCCAGCAGAGGAACAGGAGGGGACACTGAAGCTTTCTTT; cdr3_aa: CASRGTGGDTEAFF
v_call: TRBV7-3; j_call: TRBJ1-1; clone_size: .; d_call: .; cdr3_nt: TGTGCCAGCAGCCCCCAGGGGAACACTGAAGCTTTCTTT; cdr3_aa: CASSPQGNTEAFF
v_call: TRBV30; j_call: TRBJ2-6; clone_size: .; d_call: TRBD2; cdr3_nt: TGTGCCTGGAGTGACCCGGGACTAGCGGGGGGAGCCTCTGGGGCCAACGTCCTGACTTTC; cdr3_aa: CAWSDPGLAGGASGANVLTF
v_call: TRBV29-1; j_call: TRBJ1-1; clone_size: .; d_call: TRBD1; cdr3_nt: TGCAGCGTTTCCTACCACCCCAGACAGGGTTCTGAAGCTTTCTTT; cdr3_aa: CSVSYHPRQGSEAFF
v_call: TRBV2; j_call: TRBJ1-2; clone_size: .; d_call: .; cdr3_nt: TGTGCCAGCAGGACAGACAGGAACGCTATTAACTATGGCTACACCTTC; cdr3_aa: CASRTDRNAINYGYTF
v_call: TRBV19; j_call: TRBJ2-5; clone_size: .; d_call: TRBD2; cdr3_nt: TGTGCCAGTAGTAGAGGACTAGCAAGAGAGACCCAGTACTTC; cdr3_aa: CASSRGLARETQYF
v_call: TRBV29-1; j_call: TRBJ2-3; clone_size: .; d_call: .; cdr3_nt: TGCAGCGTTGAAATAAGGGGAGATACGCAGTATTTT; cdr3_aa: CSVEIRGDTQYF
v_call: TRBV9; j_call: TRBJ2-7; clone_size: .; d_call: .; cdr3_nt: TGTGCCAGCAGCCCCAATCAGGGTTACTCCTACGAGCAGTACTTC; cdr3_aa: CASSPNQGYSYEQYF
v_call: TRBV28; j_call: TRBJ2-1; clone_size: .; d_call: .; cdr3_nt: TGTGCCAGCCTTCGCTACAATGAGCAGTTCTTC; cdr3_aa: CASLRYNEQFF
v_call: TRBV5-1; j_call: TRBJ1-1; clone_size: once; d_call: .; cdr3_nt: TGCGCCAGCAGCTTAAGAGGAGTGCTAAATGAAGCTTTCTTT; cdr3_aa: CASSLRGVLNEAFF
v_call: TRBV5-1; j_call: TRBJ2-2; clone_size: .; d_call: TRBD1; cdr3_nt: TGCGCCAGCAGCTTGGGGACAGGCACCGGGGAGCTGTTTTTT; cdr3_aa: CASSLGTGTGELFF
v_call: TRBV2; j_call: TRBJ2-2; clone_size: once; d_call: TRBD2; cdr3_nt: TGTGCCAGCACCCTAGCGGGAGCGGGGGTGACCGGGGAGCTGTTTTTT; cdr3_aa: CASTLAGAGVTGELFF
v_call: TRBV5-4; j_call: TRBJ1-2; clone_size: .; d_call: TRBD1; cdr3_nt: TGTGCCAGCAGCGGGGACAGCCTCTATGGCTACACCTTC; cdr3_aa: CASSGDSLYGYTF
v_call: TRBV10-3; j_call: TRBJ2-5; clone_size: .; d_call: .; cdr3_nt: TGTGCCATCAGTCCAAGCCCCACAGAAGAGACCCAGTACTTC; cdr3_aa: CAISPSPTEETQYF
v_call: TRBV3-1/TRBV3-2; j_call: TRBJ2-1; clone_size: .; d_call: .; cdr3_nt: TGTGCCAGCAGCCAGGTAGCGGAGCAGTTCTTC; cdr3_aa: CASSQVAEQFF
v_call: TRBV13; j_call: TRBJ1-1; clone_size: .; d_call: .; cdr3_nt: TGTGCCAGCAGCTTACGGGGGTTCACTGAAGCTTTCTTT; cdr3_aa: CASSLRGFTEAFF
v_call: TRBV7-7; j_call: TRBJ1-1; clone_size: .; d_call: .; cdr3_nt: TGTGCTAGCAGTCCGTCCTTAAACACTGAAGCTTTCTTT; cdr3_aa: CASSPSLNTEAFF
v_call: TRBV24-1; j_call: TRBJ2-3; clone_size: .; d_call: .; cdr3_nt: TGTGCCACCAGTGAAGCAGAGACTAGCACAGATACGCAGTATTTT; cdr3_aa: CATSEAETSTDTQYF
v_call: TRBV7-2; j_call: TRBJ2-4; clone_size: .; d_call: TRBD1; cdr3_nt: TGTGCCAGCAGCCCGGACAGGGGGCTTGGAAACATTCAGTACTTC; cdr3_aa: CASSPDRGLGNIQYF
v_call: TRBV2; j_call: TRBJ1-2; clone_size: .; d_call: TRBD1; cdr3_nt: TGTGCCAGCAGCGAGACAGGGGGCTACACCTTC; cdr3_aa: CASSETGGYTF
v_call: TRBV4-1; j_call: TRBJ2-1; clone_size: .; d_call: .; cdr3_nt: TGCGCCAGCAGCCAAGAGAGGACTCTCAATGAGCAGTTCTTC; cdr3_aa: CASSQERTLNEQFF
v_call: TRBV7-2; j_call: TRBJ2-3; clone_size: .; d_call: TRBD2; cdr3_nt: TGTGCCAGCAGCTTAAGCGGGGGACTAGCGAGATATACGCAGTATTTT; cdr3_aa: CASSLSGGLARYTQYF
v_call: TRBV6-6; j_call: TRBJ2-2; clone_size: .; d_call: TRBD2; cdr3_nt: TGTGCCAGCAGTCACAAGGGGACTAGCGGGACCGGGGAGCTGTTTTTT; cdr3_aa: CASSHKGTSGTGELFF
v_call: TRBV6-6; j_call: TRBJ2-1; clone_size: once; d_call: TRBD2; cdr3_nt: TGTGCCAGCAGTTACTTCCCTAGCGGGAGCAATGAGCAGTTCTTC; cdr3_aa: CASSYFPSGSNEQFF
v_call: TRBV7-8; j_call: TRBJ2-1; clone_size: .; d_call: TRBD2; cdr3_nt: TGTGCCAGCAGCTTAACTAGCGGGAGGGTCAATGAGCAGTTCTTC; cdr3_aa: CASSLTSGRVNEQFF
v_call: TRBV13; j_call: TRBJ2-7; clone_size: few; d_call: .; cdr3_nt: TGTGCCAGCAGCTCATACCGTCGGGACACCACCTACGAGCAGTACTTC; cdr3_aa: CASSSYRRDTTYEQYF
v_call: TRBV29-1; j_call: TRBJ1-1; clone_size: .; d_call: TRBD1; cdr3_nt: TGCAGCGCTATGACAGGGGGAGGGAGCACTGAAGCTTTCTTT; cdr3_aa: CSAMTGGGSTEAFF
v_call: TRBV4-1; j_call: TRBJ1-5; clone_size: .; d_call: .; cdr3_nt: TGCGCCAGCAGCCAAGTCCGGGGGAACCAGCCCCAGCATTTT; cdr3_aa: CASSQVRGNQPQHF
v_call: TRBV10-3; j_call: TRBJ1-4; clone_size: .; d_call: .; cdr3_nt: TGTGCCATCAGTGCGGGTGCAACTAATGAAAAACTGTTTTTT; cdr3_aa: CAISAGATNEKLFF
v_call: TRBV20-1; j_call: TRBJ1-2; clone_size: .; d_call: .; cdr3_nt: TGCAGTGCTAGTCTGGGGCAGGGGGGCTACACCTTC; cdr3_aa: CSASLGQGGYTF
v_call: TRBV5-1; j_call: TRBJ2-3; clone_size: .; d_call: TRBD2; cdr3_nt: TGCGCCAGCAGCCCTCGGACTAGCCCCCAAGGTGTTACGCAGTATTTT; cdr3_aa: CASSPRTSPQGVTQYF
v_call: TRBV2; j_call: TRBJ2-2; clone_size: few; d_call: .; cdr3_nt: TGTGCCAGCAGAGCTACCGGGGAGCTGTTTTTT; cdr3_aa: CASRATGELFF
v_call: TRBV7-8; j_call: TRBJ2-3; clone_size: .; d_call: TRBD2; cdr3_nt: TGTGCCAGCAGCCGACAAGCGGGAGGGACCACAGATACGCAGTATTTT; cdr3_aa: CASSRQAGGTTDTQYF
v_call: TRBV3-1/TRBV3-2; j_call: TRBJ2-7; clone_size: .; d_call: TRBD1; cdr3_nt: TGTGCCAGCAGCCTCGGGACAGTTGGCTACGAGCAGTACTTC; cdr3_aa: CASSLGTVGYEQYF
v_call: TRBV28; j_call: TRBJ2-3; clone_size: .; d_call: TRBD1; cdr3_nt: TGTGCCAGCAGCGAAATCCCGGGACAGGGTGCAGATACGCAGTATTTT; cdr3_aa: CASSEIPGQGADTQYF
v_call: TRBV7-2; j_call: TRBJ1-6; clone_size: .; d_call: .; cdr3_nt: TGTGCCAGCAGCTTTTTTAGTAATTCACCCCTCCACTTT; cdr3_aa: CASSFFSNSPLHF